A single sample gave rise to the 29 T cell receptor beta chains below, sequenced in a study of tumor-infiltrating lymphocytes in primary liver carcinoma. Germline DNA was also extracted, while the blood RNA originated from unsorted whole blood. Making TCR beta cDNA involved roughly 0.55 ug total RNA and a constant-region primer. For TCR beta, libraries were produced by three nested multiplex PCR rounds using slightly modified ARM-PCR. For approximately 9 cycles apiece, the opening two PCR rounds ran with TRBV1-TRBV30 forward primers and a C-beta reverse primer. From the multiplex PCR reads, TCRdb called clonotypes with MiXCR, one entry per CDR3 protein. There are fewer than 400,000 distinct CDR3 sequences in the sample; 60% to 80% occur only once, and roughly 8.9% lies in the top ten. The sequenced material came from peripheral blood. These receptors all stem from a man aged 35 to 55 with primary liver carcinoma and hepatitis B virus infection.

For this clonotype: No conserved phenylalanine or tryptophan ends this CDR3, so it is likely a read error. This chain links TRBV11-2 with TRBJ2-7; tentatively, D is TRBD1 (6 bases). Per germline, CDR1 SGHAT and CDR2 FQNNGV. The CDR3 has 17 amino acids. CDR3 DNA sequence: TGTACCAGCAGCTTTCACGCAGGGGTTATTGAAGCCTACGAGCAGTACCTC. It specifies CTSSFHAGVIEAYEQYL.

As regards this clonotype: A single base separates this from a much larger clone, so it may be a read error. This chain uses TRBV6-5 with TRBJ2-1; the D is unclear. Germline V gives CDR1 MNHEY, CDR2 SVGAGI. The CDR3 extends over 8 amino acids. The CDR3 is CASNEQLF. The CDR3 coding sequence is TGTGCCAGCAATGAGCAGTTATTC.

V usage is TRBV19 and J usage is TRBJ1-4; D remains ambiguous. The length of the CDR3 is 15 residues. Looked up from germline, CDR1 is LNHDA and CDR2 is SQIVND (reference sequence). V was clipped by 8 bases and J by 0 bases, with 13 bases between them. The CDR3 bases are TGTGCCAGTTCGCGACTCCTTCCAACTAATGAAAAACTGTTTTTT. Its protein is CASSRLLPTNEKLFF.

With respect to this clonotype: This may stem from a read error, because a much larger clone lies one nucleotide away. The chain carries TRBV5-6 and TRBJ2-5; D remains ambiguous. CDR3 length: 12 residues. In germline, CDR1 is SGHDT, CDR2 YYEEEE. V was trimmed by 10 bases and J by 5 bases, leaving 15 bases between them. CDR3 nucleotide sequence: TGTGCCTCCCACATACGGGTGGAGACCCAGTACTTC. Protein sequence: CASHIRVETQYF.

Concerning this clonotype itself: This may be a read error: a much more frequent sequence differs by one nucleotide. The chain has TRBV6-5 and TRBJ2-7; D is possibly TRBD1 (7 bases). CDR3 length: 15 amino acids. CDR1 is MNHEY, CDR2 SVGAGI, per germline. Trimming removed 0 bases at V and 8 bases at J, with 17 bases between. The CDR3 region has the DNA TGTGCCAGCAGTTACTCGCCAGGGGGGTTTTACAAGCAGTACTTC. This translates into CASSYSPGGFYKQYF.

Turning to this clonotype: Just one base apart from a much larger clone, this may be a read error. The chain couples TRBV29-1 to TRBJ1-2; D is perhaps TRBD1 (6 bases). This CDR3 comprises 13 residues. Germline V lookup: CDR1 SQVTM, CDR2 ANQGSEA. For the CDR3, the DNA is TGCAGAGTTGAAATAGGGGGGACCGTTGGCTACACCTTC. Translating it yields CRVEIGGTVGYTF.

Details on this clonotype: The conserved closing phenylalanine or tryptophan is absent in this CDR3, likely reflecting a read error. Because the CDR3's place on the DNA is in doubt, the DNA is left out and the CDR3 is given as listed by TCRdb. The chain is built from TRBV11-3 and TRBJ2-3; the table's D gene call, TRBD1, was not cross checked with the DNA. Per germline, CDR1 SGHNT and CDR2 YENEEA. Both ends counted, the CDR3 spans 13 residues. CDR3 region: CASSSDRGGTRYS.

The chain combines TRBV5-1 with TRBJ1-1, with D possibly matching TRBD1 (5 bases). Germline CDR1 SGHRS, CDR2 YFSETQ. CDR3 length equals 13 residues. V lost 0 bases and J lost 4, with 7 bases in between. CDR3 nucleotides: TGCGCCAGCAGCTTGGTGCAGGGCACTGAAGCTTTCTTT. Its protein is CASSLVQGTEAFF.

The chain joins TRBV11-2 to TRBJ2-1, with D hard to call. Germline assignment: CDR1 SGHAT and CDR2 FQNNGV. CDR3 length: 12 amino acids. The V end was cut by 1 base, the J end by 16 bases, with 14 bases between. CDR3 loop: CASSLVGSVVFF. The DNA for the CDR3 is TGTGCCAGCAGCTTAGTTGGCTCCGTGGTTTTCTTC.

There are many counts of this clonotype. This chain links TRBV29-1 with TRBJ1-5; D ambiguous. The V gene lost 4 bases and the J gene lost 7 bases, with 14 bases spanning the gap. Germline V gene data show CDR1 as SQVTM and CDR2 as ANQGSEA. The CDR3 length is 13 residues. CDR3 in amino acids: CSVGMGLGQPQHF. The CDR3 DNA reads TGCAGCGTTGGGATGGGGTTGGGACAGCCCCAGCATTTT.

This clonotype showed up many times. The rearrangement joins TRBV6-2 or TRBV6-3 to TRBJ1-2, with a weak D call TRBD1 (6 bases). Trimming left V 10 bases short and J 4 bases short, with 13 bases between. The CDR3 spans 12 residues. CDR1 is MNHEY, CDR2 SVGEGT, per germline. The CDR3 DNA reads TGTGCCACCCGGGACACTGGCTATGGCTACACCTTC. The encoded protein is CATRDTGYGYTF.

This clonotype was observed at least ten times. The chain is built from TRBV29-1 and TRBJ1-1; the D is unclear. The CDR3 runs to 13 residues. V was pared by 4 bases and J by 2 bases, with 11 bases between. Per germline, CDR1 SQVTM and CDR2 ANQGSEA. The chain's CDR3 is CSVVREANTEAFF. CDR3 nucleotide sequence: TGCAGCGTTGTGAGGGAGGCAAACACTGAAGCTTTCTTT.

This chain connects TRBV6-2 or TRBV6-3 to TRBJ1-1; D uncertain. The CDR3 has 13 residues. CDR1 MNHEY and CDR2 SVGEGT come from the germline V gene. Between the trimmed V and J ends, which lost 5 bases and 4 bases, there was a span of 11 bases. CDR3 in amino acids: CASSAVDGTEAFF. For the CDR3, the DNA is TGTGCCAGCAGTGCAGTGGATGGCACTGAAGCTTTCTTT.

Points on this clonotype: One junction end disagrees with the germline gene, perhaps due to a read error. The rearrangement joins TRBV12-5 to TRBJ2-7; D unclear. Germline V CDR1 and CDR2: LGHNT, FRNRAP. The CDR3 is made up of 13 amino acids. The CDR3 here is CASRLGEPSEQCF. The CDR3 region has the DNA TGTGCTAGTAGGCTAGGAGAGCCATCCGAGCAGTGCTTC.

This clonotype occurred many times. V usage is TRBV12-3 or TRBV12-4 and J usage is TRBJ2-1; D unresolved. The V gene lost 5 bases and the J gene lost 12 bases, with 14 bases spanning the gap. CDR3 length: 12 amino acids. DNA for the CDR3: TGTGCCAGCAGTCCCCCCGTACGTGGGCAGTTCTTC. Its protein is CASSPPVRGQFF.

This clonotype has a count of ten or more. The chain couples TRBV6-2 or TRBV6-3 to TRBJ2-5; D could derive from TRBD1 or TRBD2 (5 bases each). The CDR3 extends over 12 amino acids. Trimming took 6 bases from V and 2 from J, leaving 7 bases between them. The V gene's germline CDR1 is MNHEY and CDR2 SVGEGT. The CDR3 here is CASRRGQETQYF. The CDR3 DNA follows: TGTGCCAGCAGGAGGGGACAAGAGACCCAGTACTTC.

This clonotype has more than one count but fewer than ten. The J gene is TRBJ1-2, the V gene TRBV4-1, with no clear D. This CDR3 region has 17 residues. Deletions cut 0 bases from V and 0 bases from J, with 14 bases between. The germline V gene has CDR1 MGHRA and CDR2 YSYEKL. CDR3 sequence reads: CASSQDVSSQANYGYTF. DNA for the CDR3: TGCGCCAGCAGCCAAGATGTGTCCTCCCAAGCTAACTATGGCTACACCTTC.

Notes on this clonotype: Just one base apart from a much larger clone, this may be a read error. The chain links TRBV10-3 to TRBJ2-7, with D perhaps TRBD1 (6 bases). The V gene's germline CDR1 is ENHRY and CDR2 SYGVKD. Trimming shortened V by 4 bases and J by 8 bases, and 18 bases separated the two germline ends. The CDR3 runs to 14 residues. In DNA form, the CDR3 reads TGTGCCATCAGTGGGGCAGGGGTCGAGTACAAGCAGTACTTC. It translates to CAISGAGVEYKQYF.

This clonotype showed up many times. This chain joins TRBV4-3 and TRBJ2-2; D is ambiguous. The CDR3 is 12 residues long. V shed 4 bases and J shed 5 bases, with 5 bases lying between them. Germline V gene sequence: CDR1 LGHNA, CDR2 YSLEER. The CDR3 DNA is TGCGCCAGCAGCCCGCGAACCGGGGAGCTGTTTTTT. Protein sequence: CASSPRTGELFF.

With regard to this clonotype: Possible read error: a much larger clone is one base away. V usage is TRBV4-2 and J usage is TRBJ2-4; 7 bases line up with TRBD2. The J segment lost 9 bases and the V segment lost 2 bases, leaving 4 bases of the junction unmatched. CDR3 size: 13 residues. Germline loops: CDR1 LGHNA, CDR2 YNFKEQ. The CDR3 region has the DNA TGTGCCAGCAGCCAATCGGGAGGAATCATTCAGTACTTC. It yields the protein CASSQSGGIIQYF.

Notes on this clonotype: This CDR3 fails to terminate in the conserved phenylalanine or tryptophan, so it likely reflects a read error. The chain is built from TRBV11-2 and TRBJ2-7, with TRBD2 matching 8 bases. CDR1 and CDR2 (germline): SGHAT, FQNNGV. V shed 4 bases, J shed 6 bases, and the junction held 8 bases outside the gene matches. The CDR3 length is 14 residues. CDR3 loop: CASSSTGTSAEQYL. The CDR3 DNA reads TGTGCCAGCAGCTCGACCGGGACTAGTGCCGAGCAGTACCTC.

A note on this clonotype: This may come from a read error, since a much larger clone is one base off. The genes are TRBV12-3 or TRBV12-4 and TRBJ2-3; possible D gene TRBD2, 5 bases. The CDR3 runs to 15 residues. Deletions cut 6 bases from V and 0 bases from J, with 13 bases between. The CDR3 spells CASRPIGVSTDTQYF. The CDR3, as DNA: TGTGCCAGCAGACCTATCGGGGTTAGCACAGATACGCAGTATTTT.

Concerning this clonotype itself: A read error is possible here, since a much larger clone lies one base away. The chain recombines TRBV5-4 with TRBJ2-5; D is uncertain. The V end was cut by 3 bases, the J end by 2 bases, with 11 bases between. The CDR3 contains 14 residues. CDR1 is SGHNT and CDR2 is YYREEE in the germline V gene (reference sequence). The CDR3 loop reads CASSSAAVQETQYF. The CDR3 bases are TGTGCCAGCAGCTCGGCGGCGGTTCAAGAGACCCAGTACTTC.

A few counts support this clonotype. This chain's CDR3 is CASTSGLLNTEAFF. The CDR3 nucleotides read TGTGCCAGCACCAGTGGGCTGTTGAACACTGAAGCTTTCTTT. This chain joins TRBV21-1 and TRBJ1-1. TRBV21-1 is a pseudogene segment. This CDR3 has 14 residues.

This sequence joins TRBV19 and TRBJ2-7; D gene unclear. The V and J ends lost 5 bases and 2 bases respectively, with 10 bases between them. Germline V lookup: CDR1 LNHDA, CDR2 SQIVND (reference sequence). This CDR3 is 13 amino acids long. This chain's CDR3 is CASSFLLTYEQYF. The CDR3 DNA sequence: TGTGCCAGTAGTTTCCTCCTCACCTACGAGCAGTACTTC. Full variable domain (missing parts from reference TRBV19 and TRBJ2-7): DGGITQSPKYLFRKEGQNVTLSCEQNLNHDAMYWYRQDPGQGLRLIYYSQIVNDFQKGDIAEGYSVSREKKESFPLTVTSAQKNPTAFYLCASSFLLTYEQYFGPGTRLTVT.

About this clonotype: A junction end diverges from the germline sequence, so it may reflect a read error. The rearrangement links TRBV6-5 to TRBJ2-4; D is perhaps TRBD1 (6 bases). Germline V CDR1 and CDR2: MNHEY, SVGAGI. There are 16 residues in the CDR3. The CDR3 reads CVSSEPGTQAKNIQYF. CDR3 DNA: TGTGTCAGCAGTGAACCCGGGACACAAGCCAAAAACATTCAGTACTTC.

The chain has TRBV19 and TRBJ1-1, with D uncertain. The CDR3 has 12 amino acids. CDR1 and CDR2 (germline): LNHDA, SQIVND (reference sequence). The germline V and J ends were trimmed by 1 base and 3 bases, with 3 bases remaining between them. CDR3 region: CASSIVDTEAFF. Written as DNA, the CDR3 is TGTGCCAGTAGTATAGTGGACACTGAAGCTTTCTTT.

Notes on this clonotype: A much larger clonotype is one base distant, so this may be a read error. This chain links TRBV6-6 with TRBJ1-1, with D tentatively TRBD1 (5 bases). Trimming stripped 2 bases from V and 5 bases from J, with 15 bases between. CDR1 is MNHNY, CDR2 SVGAGI, per germline (reference sequence). The CDR3 sequence is 15 residues long. This CDR3 is CASSYGAGRDTEAFF. The CDR3 nucleotides are TGTGCCAGCAGTTACGGGGCGGGCCGTGATACTGAAGCTTTCTTT.

This clonotype was detected a few times. This chain connects TRBV10-2 to TRBJ1-4; D perhaps matches TRBD1 (6 bases). Germline values: CDR1 WSHSY, CDR2 SAAADI. The V end was cut by 8 bases, the J end by 7 bases, with 17 bases between. The length of the CDR3 is 14 residues. The CDR3 region is CASLPGGRGEKLFF. CDR3 sequence (DNA): TGCGCCAGCCTTCCTGGGGGGCGCGGTGAAAAACTGTTTTTT.